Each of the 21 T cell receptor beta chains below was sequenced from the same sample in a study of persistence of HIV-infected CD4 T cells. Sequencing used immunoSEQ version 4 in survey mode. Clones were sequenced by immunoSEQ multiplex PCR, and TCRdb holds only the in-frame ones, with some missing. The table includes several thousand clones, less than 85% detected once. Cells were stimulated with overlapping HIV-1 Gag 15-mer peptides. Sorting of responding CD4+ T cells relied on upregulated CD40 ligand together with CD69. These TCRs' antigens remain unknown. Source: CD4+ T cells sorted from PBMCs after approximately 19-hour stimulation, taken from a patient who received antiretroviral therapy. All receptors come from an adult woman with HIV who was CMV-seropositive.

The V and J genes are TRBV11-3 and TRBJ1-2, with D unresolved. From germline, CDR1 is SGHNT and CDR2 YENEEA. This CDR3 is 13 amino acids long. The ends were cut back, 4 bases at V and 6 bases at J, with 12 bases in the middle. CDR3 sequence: CASSSGLADGYTF. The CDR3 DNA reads TGTGCCAGCAGCTCCGGACTTGCGGATGGCTACACCTTC.

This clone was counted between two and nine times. The CDR3 sequence: CAWSVDSQNSPLHF. CDR3 nucleotides: TGTGCCTGGAGTGTAGACAGCCAGAATTCACCCCTCCACTTT. J is TRBJ1-6 and V is TRBV30; tentatively, D is TRBD1 (5 bases). Germline values: CDR1 GTSNPN, CDR2 SVGIG (reference sequence). CDR3 size: 14 residues. V was clipped by 0 bases and J by 7 bases, with 10 bases between them.

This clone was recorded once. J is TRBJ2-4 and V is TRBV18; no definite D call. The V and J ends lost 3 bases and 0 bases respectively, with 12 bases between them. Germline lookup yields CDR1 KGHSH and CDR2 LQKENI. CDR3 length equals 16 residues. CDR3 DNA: TGTGCCAGCTCACCCCTCCAAACCGTAGCCAAAAACATTCAGTACTTC. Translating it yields CASSPLQTVAKNIQYF.

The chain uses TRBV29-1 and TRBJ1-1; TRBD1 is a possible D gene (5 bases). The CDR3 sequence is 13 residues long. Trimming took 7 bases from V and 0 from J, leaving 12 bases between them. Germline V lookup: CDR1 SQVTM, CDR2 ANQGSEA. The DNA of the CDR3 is TGCAGCGCCTGGAGGGGCATGAACACTGAAGCTTTCTTT. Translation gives CSAWRGMNTEAFF.

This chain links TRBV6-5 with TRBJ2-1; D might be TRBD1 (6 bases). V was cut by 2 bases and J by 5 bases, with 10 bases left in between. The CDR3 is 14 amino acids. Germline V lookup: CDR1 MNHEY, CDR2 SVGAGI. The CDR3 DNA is TGTGCCAGCAGTTACGGGACACTCAACAATGAGCAGTTCTTC. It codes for CASSYGTLNNEQFF.

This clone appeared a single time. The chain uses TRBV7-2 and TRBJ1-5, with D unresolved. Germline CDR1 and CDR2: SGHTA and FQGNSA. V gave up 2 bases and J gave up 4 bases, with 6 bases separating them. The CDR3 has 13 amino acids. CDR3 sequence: CASSLQGNQPQHF. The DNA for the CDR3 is TGTGCCAGCAGCTTACAAGGGAATCAGCCCCAGCATTTT. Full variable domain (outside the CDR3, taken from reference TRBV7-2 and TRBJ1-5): GAGVSQSPSNKVTEKGKDVELRCDPISGHTALYWYRQSLGQGLEFLIYFQGNSAPDKSGLPSDRFSAERTGGSVSTLTIQRTQQEDSAVYLCASSLQGNQPQHFGDGTRLSIL.

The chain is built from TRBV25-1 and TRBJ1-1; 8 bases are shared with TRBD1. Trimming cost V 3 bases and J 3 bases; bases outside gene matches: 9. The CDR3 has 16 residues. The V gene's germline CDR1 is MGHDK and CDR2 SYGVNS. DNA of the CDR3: TGTGCCAGCAGTGAGGCCGGCAGGGGGCGCGACACTGAAGCTTTCTTT. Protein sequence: CASSEAGRGRDTEAFF.

CDR3 sequence: CSVGDQFTEAFF. The CDR3 DNA follows: TGCAGCGTTGGAGACCAGTTCACTGAAGCTTTCTTT. The rearrangement uses TRBV29-1 and TRBJ1-1; no definite D call. This CDR3 spans 12 amino acids. The V and J ends lost 4 bases and 4 bases respectively, with 10 bases between them. Germline values: CDR1 SQVTM, CDR2 ANQGSEA.

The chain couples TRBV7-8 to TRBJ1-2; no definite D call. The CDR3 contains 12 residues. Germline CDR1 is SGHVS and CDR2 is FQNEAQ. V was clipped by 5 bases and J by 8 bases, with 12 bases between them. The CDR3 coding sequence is TGTGCCAGCAGCCGTGCGGCCCTGGGCTACACCTTC. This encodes CASSRAALGYTF.

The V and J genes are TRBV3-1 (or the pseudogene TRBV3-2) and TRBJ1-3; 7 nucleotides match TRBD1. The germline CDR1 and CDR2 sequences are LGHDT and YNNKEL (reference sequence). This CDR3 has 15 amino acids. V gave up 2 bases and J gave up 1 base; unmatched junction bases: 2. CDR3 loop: CASSQTQGSGNTIYF. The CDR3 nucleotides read TGTGCCAGCAGCCAAACACAGGGGTCTGGAAACACCATATATTTT.

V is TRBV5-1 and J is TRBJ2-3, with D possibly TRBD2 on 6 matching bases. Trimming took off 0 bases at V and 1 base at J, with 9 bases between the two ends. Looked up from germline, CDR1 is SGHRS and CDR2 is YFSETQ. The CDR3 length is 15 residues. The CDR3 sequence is CASSLGDFGTDTQYF. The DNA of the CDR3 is TGCGCCAGCAGCTTGGGGGACTTTGGCACAGATACGCAGTATTTT. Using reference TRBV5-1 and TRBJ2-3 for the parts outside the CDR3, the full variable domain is KAGVTQTPRYLIKTRGQQVTLSCSPISGHRSVSWYQQTPGQGLQFLFEYFSETQRNKGNFPGRFSGRQFSNSRSEMNVSTLELGDSALYLCASSLGDFGTDTQYFGPGTRLTVL.

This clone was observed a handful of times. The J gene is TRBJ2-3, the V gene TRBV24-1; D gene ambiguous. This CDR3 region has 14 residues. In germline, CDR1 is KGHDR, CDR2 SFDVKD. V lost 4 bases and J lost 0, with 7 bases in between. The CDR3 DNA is TGTGCCACCAGTGAGGAGACTAGCACAGATACGCAGTATTTT. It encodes CATSEETSTDTQYF.

The CDR3 loop is CASSSTGRITDTQYF. The CDR3 nucleotides are TGTGCCAGCAGCTCAACGGGACGGATCACAGATACGCAGTATTTT. V is TRBV7-2 and J is TRBJ2-3; tentatively, D is TRBD1 or TRBD2 (5 bases each). The V gene's germline CDR1 is SGHTA and CDR2 FQGNSA. V was pared by 4 bases and J by 2 bases, with 13 bases between. This CDR3 region has 15 residues.

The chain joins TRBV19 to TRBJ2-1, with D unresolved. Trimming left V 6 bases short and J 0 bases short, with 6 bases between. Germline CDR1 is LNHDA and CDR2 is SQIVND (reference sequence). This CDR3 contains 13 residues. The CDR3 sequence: CASSKNSYNEQFF. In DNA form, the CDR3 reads TGTGCCAGTAGCAAAAACTCCTACAATGAGCAGTTCTTC.

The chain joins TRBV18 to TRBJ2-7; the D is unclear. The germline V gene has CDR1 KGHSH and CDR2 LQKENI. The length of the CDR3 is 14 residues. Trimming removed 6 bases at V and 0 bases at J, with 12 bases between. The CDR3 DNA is TGTGCCAGCTCGCCTGAACAGACCTCCTACGAGCAGTACTTC. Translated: CASSPEQTSYEQYF.

The CDR3 DNA follows: TGTGCCAGCAGCTTAGCGAGTGGGACAGGGGTCTCCTACGAGCAGTACTTC. It specifies CASSLASGTGVSYEQYF. The chain has TRBV7-6 and TRBJ2-7; 10 bases are a match to TRBD1. V trimming: 0 bases; J trimming: 0 bases; junction bases outside the gene matches: 5. Germline V gives CDR1 SGHVS, CDR2 FNYEAQ. This CDR3 comprises 17 residues.

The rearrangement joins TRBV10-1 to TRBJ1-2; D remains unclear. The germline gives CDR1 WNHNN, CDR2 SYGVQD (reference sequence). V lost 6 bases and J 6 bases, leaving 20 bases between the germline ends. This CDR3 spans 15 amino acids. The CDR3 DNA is TGCGCCAGCAGCAGTAATACCGGTGATTTTCATGGCTACACCTTC. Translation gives CASSSNTGDFHGYTF.

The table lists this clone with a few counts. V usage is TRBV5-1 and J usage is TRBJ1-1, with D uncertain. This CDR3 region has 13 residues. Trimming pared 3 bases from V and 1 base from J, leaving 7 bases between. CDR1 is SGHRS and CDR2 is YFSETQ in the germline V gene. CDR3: CASSSPPNTEAFF. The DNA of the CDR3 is TGCGCCAGCAGCTCGCCCCCGAACACTGAAGCTTTCTTT.

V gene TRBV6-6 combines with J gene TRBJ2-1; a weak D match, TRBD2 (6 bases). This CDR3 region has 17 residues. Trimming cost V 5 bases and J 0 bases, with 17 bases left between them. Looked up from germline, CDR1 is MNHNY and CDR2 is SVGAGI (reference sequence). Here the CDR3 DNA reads TGTGCCAGCAGTCCTGCGGGGATTCCCAGCTCCTACAATGAGCAGTTCTTC. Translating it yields CASSPAGIPSSYNEQFF.

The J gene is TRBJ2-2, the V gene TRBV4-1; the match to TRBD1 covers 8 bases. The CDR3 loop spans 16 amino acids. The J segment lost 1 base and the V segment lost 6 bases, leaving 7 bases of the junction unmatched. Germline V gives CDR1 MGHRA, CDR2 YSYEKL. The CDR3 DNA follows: TGCGCCAGCAGACCCTCCGGGACAGGGAACACCGGGGAGCTGTTTTTT. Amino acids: CASRPSGTGNTGELFF.

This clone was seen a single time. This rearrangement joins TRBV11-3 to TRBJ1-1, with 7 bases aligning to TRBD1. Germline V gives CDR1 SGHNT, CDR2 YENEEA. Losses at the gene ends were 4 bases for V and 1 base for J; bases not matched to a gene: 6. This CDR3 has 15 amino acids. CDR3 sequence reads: CASSSRRTGNTEAFF. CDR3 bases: TGTGCCAGCAGCTCCCGCCGGACAGGGAACACTGAAGCTTTCTTT.